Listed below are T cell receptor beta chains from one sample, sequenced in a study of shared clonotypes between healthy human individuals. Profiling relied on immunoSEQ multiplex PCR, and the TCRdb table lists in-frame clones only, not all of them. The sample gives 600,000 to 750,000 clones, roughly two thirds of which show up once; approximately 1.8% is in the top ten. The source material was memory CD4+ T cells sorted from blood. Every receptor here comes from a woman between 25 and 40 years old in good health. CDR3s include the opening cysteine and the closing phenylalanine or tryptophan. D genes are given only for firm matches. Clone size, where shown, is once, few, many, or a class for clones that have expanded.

CDR3aa: CASSSHREENTEAFF
CDR3nt: TGTGCCAGCAGTTCCCACAGGGAAGAGAACACTGAAGCTTTCTTT
j_gene: TRBJ1-1
d_gene: NA
v_gene: TRBV28
abundance: NA

CDR3aa: CASSPLGGPSTGELFF
CDR3nt: TGTGCCAGCTCACCACTGGGGGGCCCGAGCACCGGGGAGCTGTTTTTT
j_gene: TRBJ2-2
d_gene: NA
v_gene: TRBV18
abundance: few

CDR3aa: CASTPVGTGIRSQPQHF
CDR3nt: TGTGCCAGTACCCCGGTCGGGACAGGGATTAGGAGTCAGCCCCAGCATTTT
j_gene: TRBJ1-5
d_gene: TRBD1
v_gene: TRBV19
abundance: few

CDR3aa: CASSSLANTDTQYF
CDR3nt: TGTGCCAGCAGCTCACTAGCGAACACAGATACGCAGTATTTT
j_gene: TRBJ2-3
d_gene: TRBD2
v_gene: TRBV7-9
abundance: NA

CDR3aa: CASKTPPFYSYEQYF
CDR3nt: TGTGCCAGCAAAACTCCCCCGTTTTACTCCTACGAGCAGTACTTC
j_gene: TRBJ2-7
d_gene: NA
v_gene: TRBV6-7
abundance: NA

CDR3aa: CSVLAGGWETQYF
CDR3nt: TGCAGCGTCCTAGCGGGGGGGTGGGAGACCCAGTACTTC
j_gene: TRBJ2-5
d_gene: TRBD2
v_gene: TRBV29-1
abundance: NA

CDR3aa: CASGYGEWETQYF
CDR3nt: TGTGCCAGCGGCTACGGAGAATGGGAGACCCAGTACTTC
j_gene: TRBJ2-5
d_gene: NA
v_gene: TRBV11-2
abundance: once

CDR3aa: CASSPPQGATTNEKLFF
CDR3nt: TGTGCCAGCTCACCACCTCAGGGGGCGACGACTAATGAAAAACTGTTTTTT
j_gene: TRBJ1-4
d_gene: TRBD1
v_gene: TRBV18
abundance: once

CDR3aa: CASSPRLGSGETQYF
CDR3nt: TGCGCCAGCAGCCCACGTCTGGGGTCCGGGGAGACCCAGTACTTC
j_gene: TRBJ2-5
d_gene: NA
v_gene: TRBV5-1
abundance: NA

CDR3aa: CASSQAKQFF
CDR3nt: TGTGCCAGCAGTCAGGCGAAGCAGTTCTTC
j_gene: TRBJ2-1
d_gene: NA
v_gene: TRBV28
abundance: NA

CDR3aa: CASSFVGSGRRDTQYF
CDR3nt: TGCGCCAGCAGCTTCGTTGGGTCGGGGAGAAGGGATACGCAGTATTTT
j_gene: TRBJ2-3
d_gene: NA
v_gene: TRBV5-1
abundance: NA

CDR3aa: CASSSARGGGVPQHF
CDR3nt: TGTGCCAGCAGCTCCGCCCGGGGGGGAGGGGTGCCCCAGCATTTT
j_gene: TRBJ1-5
d_gene: NA
v_gene: TRBV6-1
abundance: NA

CDR3aa: CASRPLAGGDYNEQFF
CDR3nt: TGTGCCAGCAGGCCACTAGCGGGAGGTGACTACAATGAGCAGTTCTTC
j_gene: TRBJ2-1
d_gene: TRBD2
v_gene: TRBV27
abundance: NA

CDR3aa: CASRRDSSSYNEQFF
CDR3nt: TGTGCCAGCAGACGGGACAGCAGCTCCTACAATGAGCAGTTCTTC
j_gene: TRBJ2-1
d_gene: TRBD1
v_gene: TRBV7-9
abundance: few

CDR3aa: CASSLGSMNSGANVLTF
CDR3nt: TGCGCCAGCAGCTTGGGGAGTATGAACTCTGGGGCCAACGTCCTGACTTTC
j_gene: TRBJ2-6
d_gene: NA
v_gene: TRBV5-1
abundance: NA

CDR3aa: CASSSGQLVDEQFF
CDR3nt: TGCGCCAGCAGCTCGGGACAGCTGGTCGATGAGCAGTTCTTC
j_gene: TRBJ2-1
d_gene: TRBD1
v_gene: TRBV5-1
abundance: NA

CDR3aa: CAISLDGVRDNEQFF
CDR3nt: TGTGCCATCAGCTTAGACGGAGTCAGGGACAATGAGCAGTTCTTC
j_gene: TRBJ2-1
d_gene: NA
v_gene: TRBV10-3
abundance: NA

CDR3aa: CASSSPGTGSTYSNQPQHF
CDR3nt: TGTGCCAGCAGTTCTCCCGGGACAGGGTCTACCTATAGCAATCAGCCCCAGCATTTT
j_gene: TRBJ1-5
d_gene: TRBD1
v_gene: TRBV28
abundance: once

CDR3aa: CASSLGTSGNTIYF
CDR3nt: TGCGCCAGCAGCCTCGGGACTTCTGGAAACACCATATATTTT
j_gene: TRBJ1-3
d_gene: NA
v_gene: TRBV5-1
abundance: NA

CDR3aa: CASSLLTNTEAFF
CDR3nt: TGCGCCAGCAGCTTGTTAACGAACACTGAAGCTTTCTTT
j_gene: TRBJ1-1
d_gene: NA
v_gene: TRBV5-1
abundance: few

CDR3aa: CASSSRARLTQPQHF
CDR3nt: TGTGCCAGCAGTTCCCGGGCCCGACTCACTCAGCCCCAGCATTTT
j_gene: TRBJ1-5
d_gene: NA
v_gene: TRBV6-1
abundance: NA

CDR3aa: CATYLSGRGDTQYF
CDR3nt: TGTGCCACCTACCTTAGCGGGCGTGGAGATACGCAGTATTTT
j_gene: TRBJ2-3
d_gene: TRBD2
v_gene: TRBV27
abundance: NA

CDR3aa: CASTPGGTASSGNTIYF
CDR3nt: TGTGCCAGCACCCCGGGCGGGACGGCGAGCTCTGGAAACACCATATATTTT
j_gene: TRBJ1-3
d_gene: NA
v_gene: TRBV21-1
abundance: few

CDR3aa: CASSQGYGGGSQPQHF
CDR3nt: TGCGCCAGCAGCCAAGGATATGGGGGCGGGAGTCAGCCCCAGCATTTT
j_gene: TRBJ1-5
d_gene: NA
v_gene: TRBV4-1
abundance: NA